The 4 T cell receptor beta chains below come from one sample, sequenced in a study of T-cell memory formation after mild COVID-19. MiXCR was run by TCRdb on the 5' RACE reads, yielding one entry per CDR3 protein. The table shows 450,000 or so distinct CDR3 sequences, with 20% to 25% occurring only once. Material for sequencing was PBMCs or a T cell subset sorted from them (not recorded which). These receptors originate from an adult woman who had mild COVID-19 (a few samples of this study predate the infection). Cell type and time point are not known.

A few counts support this clonotype. V usage is TRBV12-3 or TRBV12-4 and J usage is TRBJ2-7; 9 nucleotides agree with TRBD2. This CDR3 region has 14 residues. V shed 6 bases, J shed 5 bases, and the junction held 8 bases outside the gene matches. The CDR3 DNA reads TGTGCCAGCAGCTTTAGCGGGGGTTCCGACGAGCAGTACTTC. This sequence encodes CASSFSGGSDEQYF.

There are a few counts of this clonotype. This chain connects TRBV15 to TRBJ2-1; 12 nucleotides agree with TRBD1. CDR1 is LNHNV, CDR2 YYDKDF, per germline (reference sequence). The CDR3 runs to 15 residues. The ends lost 1 base at V and 9 bases at J; junction bases unmatched: 4. CDR3 in DNA: TGTGCCACCAGCAGAGCTAAGGGACAGGGGGCTGAGCAGTTCTTC. Encoded protein: CATSRAKGQGAEQFF.

The sample holds a few counts of this clonotype. This rearrangement joins TRBV9 to TRBJ2-1; D uncertain. The germline V gene has CDR1 SGDLS and CDR2 YYNGEE. V was pared by 3 bases and J by 7 bases, with 14 bases between. CDR3 length equals 14 residues. CDR3 DNA sequence: TGTGCCAGCAGCGGTAGTGCTCAGTTTAATGAGCAGTTCTTC. Its translation is CASSGSAQFNEQFF.

The chain is built from TRBV7-9 and TRBJ2-7; TRBD1 aligns across 8 bases. Losses at the gene ends were 2 bases for V and 0 bases for J; bases not matched to a gene: 12. There are 18 residues in the CDR3. From germline, CDR1 is SEHNR and CDR2 FQNEAQ (reference sequence). CDR3 loop: CASSLFQGALPYSYEQYF. In nucleotides, the CDR3 is TGTGCCAGCAGCTTATTCCAGGGGGCTCTACCTTACTCCTACGAGCAGTACTTC.